Following are 32 T cell receptor beta chains from one sample sequenced in a study of blood T cell repertoires in COVID-19. Sequencing used immunoSEQ multiplex PCR; TCRdb keeps in-frame clones, though not all of them. The sample contains roughly 60,000 clones, 80% to 95% of which appear only once. What was sequenced was peripheral blood. These receptor sequences come from a woman over 75 with active COVID-19.

The rearrangement joins TRBV19 to TRBJ1-1, with 7 bases that match TRBD1. The CDR3 is 14 amino acids. CDR1 is LNHDA and CDR2 is SQIVND in the germline V gene (reference sequence). J was trimmed by 1 base and V by 7 bases; bases with no gene match: 6. The DNA for the CDR3 is TGTGCCAGTACCACACAGGGGTCGAACACTGAAGCTTTCTTT. Encoded protein: CASTTQGSNTEAFF. Filled out from reference TRBV19 and TRBJ1-1, the complete variable domain reads DGGITQSPKYLFRKEGQNVTLSCEQNLNHDAMYWYRQDPGQGLRLIYYSQIVNDFQKGDIAEGYSVSREKKESFPLTVTSAQKNPTAFYLCASTTQGSNTEAFFGQGTRLTVV.

This clone was recorded only once. This chain uses TRBV5-6 with TRBJ1-1, with D possibly TRBD1 on 5 matching bases. The germline V gene encodes CDR1 SGHDT and CDR2 YYEEEE. Trimming removed 2 bases at V and 6 bases at J, with 11 bases between. This CDR3 comprises 13 residues. The CDR3 sequence: CASSFGGRAEAFF. In DNA, the CDR3 is TGTGCCAGCAGCTTTGGGGGGAGGGCTGAAGCTTTCTTT.

This chain joins TRBV5-1 and TRBJ2-2; TRBD2 might be the D (5 bases). This CDR3 comprises 15 residues. Trimming left V 2 bases short and J 3 bases short, with 11 bases between. Per the germline V gene, CDR1 is SGHRS and CDR2 is YFSETQ. The CDR3 region is CASSLLPGDTGELFF. The CDR3 DNA reads as TGCGCCAGCAGCTTACTCCCCGGGGACACCGGGGAGCTGTTTTTT.

This sequence joins TRBV28 and TRBJ2-7; 8 bases match TRBD2. From germline, CDR1 is MDHEN and CDR2 SYDVKM. The V segment lost 7 bases and the J segment 0 bases; nucleotides outside the gene matches: 8. CDR3 length: 15 amino acids. CDR3 in amino acids: CASTPGGGTSYEQYF. In DNA form, the CDR3 reads TGTGCCAGCACTCCCGGGGGGGGAACCTCCTACGAGCAGTACTTC.

The gene calls are TRBV19 and TRBJ2-3, with a possible D match to TRBD1 (5 bases). This CDR3 comprises 15 residues. Per germline, CDR1 LNHDA and CDR2 SQIVND (reference sequence). Trimming removed 2 bases from V and 5 bases from J, with 14 bases in between. The DNA of the CDR3 is TGTGCCAGTAGTATAACAGGCCTACACGGAGATACGCAGTATTTT. Translation: CASSITGLHGDTQYF.

The CDR3 protein is CASRSGDGEQYF. CDR3 nucleotides: TGTGCCAGCAGGTCAGGGGACGGCGAGCAGTACTTC. This sequence joins TRBV28 and TRBJ2-7, with TRBD1 as a possible D gene (6 bases). V lost 6 bases and J 6 bases, leaving 12 bases between the germline ends. Germline V gene sequence: CDR1 MDHEN, CDR2 SYDVKM. The CDR3 extends over 12 amino acids.

The gene calls are TRBV19 and TRBJ1-4; TRBD1 agrees at 7 bases. Looked up from germline, CDR1 is LNHDA and CDR2 is SQIVND (reference sequence). The length of the CDR3 is 17 residues. After removal of 0 bases from V and 4 bases from J, the junction contained 8 bases not matched to a gene. CDR3 in DNA: TGTGCCAGTAGTATAGATCTGGAAGGGGGCAATAATGAAAAACTGTTTTTT. Amino acid sequence: CASSIDLEGGNNEKLFF.

The gene calls are TRBV15 and TRBJ1-5; weak D call: TRBD1 (6 bases). Trimming took off 5 bases at V and 6 bases at J, with 17 bases between the two ends. Per the germline V gene, CDR1 is LNHNV and CDR2 is YYDKDF (reference sequence). CDR3 length: 15 amino acids. In nucleotides, the CDR3 is TGTGCCACCAGCTTTCGGGCGGGGGGCACTCAGCCCCAGCATTTT. Protein sequence: CATSFRAGGTQPQHF.

J is TRBJ1-1 and V is TRBV28, with 7 bases identical to TRBD1. The V gene end was trimmed by 5 bases and the J gene end by 6 bases; junction bases not matched to a gene: 12. The CDR3 runs 15 residues. Germline V gene data show CDR1 as MDHEN and CDR2 as SYDVKM. The CDR3 reads CASSPYSQGRAEAFF. The DNA for the CDR3 is TGTGCCAGCAGTCCCTATTCACAGGGGCGGGCTGAAGCTTTCTTT.

The J gene is TRBJ1-1, the V gene TRBV6-5, with TRBD1 matching over 8 bases. The ends lost 6 bases at V and 9 bases at J; junction bases unmatched: 6. Germline CDR1 is MNHEY and CDR2 is SVGAGI. The CDR3 extends over 12 amino acids. The CDR3 is CASRPDRGQAFF. The CDR3 coding sequence is TGTGCCAGCAGACCCGACAGGGGCCAAGCTTTCTTT.

The chain couples TRBV5-1 to TRBJ2-3; possible D gene TRBD2, 5 bases. Germline V CDR1 and CDR2: SGHRS, YFSETQ. Deletions cut 1 base from V and 6 bases from J, with 15 bases between. The CDR3 spans 15 residues. CDR3: CASSLNRDTGDTQYF. Here the CDR3 DNA reads TGCGCCAGCAGCTTGAACCGGGATACTGGGGATACGCAGTATTTT.

V is TRBV15 and J is TRBJ2-5; D possibly corresponds to TRBD2 (5 bases). The V gene lost 3 bases and the J gene lost 4 bases, with 12 bases spanning the gap. There are 14 residues in the CDR3. Per the germline V gene, CDR1 is LNHNV and CDR2 is YYDKDF (reference sequence). The CDR3 is CATSSGLAPETQYF. The CDR3 nucleotides read TGTGCCACCAGCAGCGGACTGGCCCCAGAGACCCAGTACTTC. The entire variable domain, with the rest obtained from reference TRBV15 and TRBJ2-5, is as follows: DAMVIQNPRYQVTQFGKPVTLSCSQTLNHNVMYWYQQKSSQAPKLLFHYYDKDFNNEADTPDNFQSRRPNTSFCFLDIRSPGLGDTAMYLCATSSGLAPETQYFGPGTRLLVL.

V usage is TRBV2 and J usage is TRBJ2-1, with 8 bases lining up with TRBD1. CDR1 SNHLY and CDR2 FYNNEI come from the germline V gene. With 0 bases clipped from V and 2 bases from J, the junction kept 9 bases outside the gene matches. The CDR3 runs 18 residues. This chain's CDR3 is CASSEAIRQGRTYNEQFF. DNA for the CDR3: TGTGCCAGCAGTGAAGCGATTAGACAGGGGCGAACCTACAATGAGCAGTTCTTC.

The gene calls are TRBV14 and TRBJ1-1, with D uncertain. The CDR3 runs to 13 residues. V dropped 5 bases and J dropped 9 bases, with 16 bases sitting between them. Per germline, CDR1 SGHDN and CDR2 FVKESK. The CDR3 coding sequence is TGTGCCAGCAGCACAGACGAAGTGCCCAAAGCTTTCTTT. This gives the protein CASSTDEVPKAFF.

The rearrangement links TRBV10-1 to TRBJ2-5; a weak D match, TRBD2 (6 bases). Looked up from germline, CDR1 is WNHNN and CDR2 is SYGVQD (reference sequence). This CDR3 region has 14 residues. Deletions cut 8 bases from V and 2 bases from J, with 15 bases between. The CDR3 DNA reads TGCGCCAGCCGGAGGGGTGGCCCTCAAGAGACCCAGTACTTC. The encoded protein is CASRRGGPQETQYF.

J is TRBJ1-6 and V is TRBV11-2, with 9 positions matching TRBD1. Germline CDR1 and CDR2: SGHAT and FQNNGV. The CDR3 contains 17 residues. Unmatched junction bases numbered 8, after V lost 2 bases and J lost 6 bases. CDR3 in amino acids: CASSLSLPGQGNSPLHF. For the CDR3, the DNA is TGTGCCAGCAGCTTAAGCCTTCCGGGACAGGGTAATTCACCCCTCCACTTT.

The rearrangement links TRBV30 to TRBJ2-4, with TRBD1 matching 11 bases. After removal of 1 base from V and 15 bases from J, the junction contained 8 bases not matched to a gene. This CDR3 region has 13 residues. Germline assignment: CDR1 GTSNPN and CDR2 SVGIG (reference sequence). The CDR3 region has the DNA TGTGCCTGGAGTGCATCGGACAGGGGGCGATTGTACTTC. Translation gives CAWSASDRGRLYF.

The gene calls are TRBV28 and TRBJ1-5, with D perhaps matching TRBD1 (6 bases). The germline CDR1 and CDR2 sequences are MDHEN and SYDVKM. Trimming removed 2 bases from V and 7 bases from J, with 15 bases in between. The CDR3 extends over 15 amino acids. CDR3 sequence reads: CASSLGNREVQPQHF. The CDR3 DNA reads as TGTGCCAGCAGTTTAGGAAACAGGGAAGTGCAGCCCCAGCATTTT.

Remarks on this clone: Other DNA sequences in this sample translate to the same CDR3. The chain recombines TRBV3-1 (or the pseudogene TRBV3-2) with TRBJ1-5, with a possible D match to TRBD1 (5 bases). This CDR3 spans 15 amino acids. Germline CDR1 and CDR2: LGHDT and YNNKEL (reference sequence). With 4 bases removed from V and 8 bases from J, the gap between germline ends came to 18 bases. The CDR3 loop reads CASSPTGGVGEPQHF. In nucleotides, the CDR3 is TGTGCCAGCAGCCCAACTGGGGGGGTAGGGGAGCCCCAGCATTTT.

In DNA form, the CDR3 reads TGTGCCAGCAGGGGAGACGGGATCTCCTACGAGCAGTACTTC. Translation gives CASRGDGISYEQYF. This sequence joins TRBV7-2 and TRBJ2-7; maybe TRBD2 (5 bases). Germline lookup yields CDR1 SGHTA and CDR2 FQGNSA. The CDR3 runs to 14 residues. V was shortened by 6 bases and J by 0 bases, with 12 bases between the two germline ends. The full variable domain, rest sourced from reference TRBV7-2 and TRBJ2-7, is GAGVSQSPSNKVTEKGKDVELRCDPISGHTALYWYRQSLGQGLEFLIYFQGNSAPDKSGLPSDRFSAERTGGSVSTLTIQRTQQEDSAVYLCASRGDGISYEQYFGPGTRLTVT.

The gene calls are TRBV27 and TRBJ1-1; 8 nucleotides match TRBD1. CDR1 is MNHEY, CDR2 SMNVEV, per germline (reference sequence). The CDR3 spans 18 residues. Germline trimming cut 4 bases from V and 7 bases from J; bases unmatched to any gene: 20. The CDR3, as DNA: TGTGCCAGCAGTTCACTACCCGGGACAGGATTAGCTAAAAATGAAGCTTTCTTT. The encoded protein is CASSSLPGTGLAKNEAFF.

The V call is TRBV28, the J call TRBJ1-4; maybe TRBD1 (5 bases). The CDR3 runs to 15 residues. V was pared by 5 bases and J by 5 bases, with 15 bases between. CDR1 is MDHEN, CDR2 SYDVKM, per germline. The CDR3 region is CASSPSGRVNEKLFF. The DNA of the CDR3 is TGTGCCAGCAGTCCCTCGGGCAGGGTGAATGAAAAACTGTTTTTT.

J is TRBJ2-5 and V is TRBV12-5; a possible D gene is TRBD2 (5 bases). V gave up 2 bases and J gave up 9 bases, with 16 bases separating them. This CDR3 spans 14 amino acids. CDR1 and CDR2 from the germline V gene are LGHNT and FRNRAP. CDR3 amino acids: CASGLPGYLGAQYF. The CDR3 DNA sequence: TGTGCTAGTGGTTTGCCGGGGTACCTCGGGGCCCAGTACTTC.

This clone was seen a single time. The V call is TRBV5-6, the J call TRBJ2-3, with D possibly being TRBD1 (5 bases). The CDR3 runs 14 residues. Trimming cost V 3 bases and J 3 bases, with 11 bases left between them. Germline loops: CDR1 SGHDT, CDR2 YYEEEE. CDR3 amino acids: CASSSRGATDTQYF. The CDR3, as DNA: TGTGCCAGCAGCTCTCGTGGGGCAACAGATACGCAGTATTTT.

The chain couples TRBV10-2 to TRBJ2-4; 7 bases line up with TRBD2. The CDR3 sequence is 16 residues long. Germline V gene lookup returns CDR1 WSHSY and CDR2 SAAADI. The trim removed 4 bases at V and 4 bases at J, leaving 10 bases unmatched. The CDR3 is CASSADLWGGKNIQYF. CDR3 in DNA: TGCGCCAGCAGTGCCGACCTTTGGGGGGGTAAAAACATTCAGTACTTC.

V and J are TRBV7-2 and TRBJ2-3, with a possible D match to TRBD2 (5 bases). This CDR3 comprises 13 residues. Trimming stripped 5 bases from V and 3 bases from J, with 9 bases between. In germline, CDR1 is SGHTA, CDR2 FQGNSA. CDR3 region: CASSLPGTDTQYF. CDR3 nucleotide sequence: TGTGCCAGCAGCCTCCCGGGGACAGATACGCAGTATTTT.

This clone was seen only a few times. The chain joins TRBV7-7 to TRBJ2-2; tentative D call: TRBD1 (6 bases). The CDR3 has 17 residues. V lost 5 bases and J lost 0, with 16 bases in between. Germline CDR1 SSHAT, CDR2 FNYEAQ (reference sequence). In DNA form, the CDR3 reads TGTGCCAGCAGCCCATCGACAGGCCGATCGAACACCGGGGAGCTGTTTTTT. Amino acid sequence: CASSPSTGRSNTGELFF.

A word on this clone: Other DNA variants within this sample encode the same CDR3. The chain couples TRBV15 to TRBJ2-7; 7 nucleotides match TRBD1. CDR1 and CDR2 (germline): LNHNV, YYDKDF (reference sequence). V lost 1 base and J lost 0; bases outside the gene matches: 3. The CDR3 loop spans 15 amino acids. The CDR3 protein is CATSRGRQGSYEQYV. Written as DNA, the CDR3 is TGTGCCACCAGCAGAGGGAGACAGGGCTCCTACGAGCAGTACGTC.

This clone showed up just a few times. The chain links TRBV2 to TRBJ2-4; TRBD1 matches at 8 bases. The V gene end was trimmed by 6 bases and the J gene end by 6 bases; junction bases not matched to a gene: 7. The CDR3 runs to 14 residues. Germline V CDR1 and CDR2: SNHLY, FYNNEI. The chain's CDR3 is CASSDRGRGNIQYF. In DNA form, the CDR3 reads TGTGCCAGCAGCGACAGGGGTAGGGGAAACATTCAGTACTTC.

The V gene is TRBV4-1, the J gene TRBJ2-1; D is possibly TRBD1 (6 bases). The CDR3 has 16 residues. Per germline, CDR1 MGHRA and CDR2 YSYEKL. Trimming cost V 0 bases and J 12 bases, with 21 bases left between them. The CDR3 DNA sequence: TGCGCCAGCAGCCAAGATATGGGGGCGCGGCAAACCAGGCAGTTCTTC. Residues: CASSQDMGARQTRQFF.

The rearrangement links TRBV7-2 to TRBJ2-3; no firm D call. The germline V gene encodes CDR1 SGHTA and CDR2 FQGNSA. CDR3 length equals 15 residues. V shed 1 base and J shed 6 bases, with 14 bases lying between them. Here the CDR3 reads CASSLGSRAGDTQYF. The CDR3, as DNA: TGTGCCAGCAGCTTAGGTTCCCGCGCCGGGGATACGCAGTATTTT.

The DNA for the CDR3 is TGTGCCAGCAGCTGGGAAGCGGGGAATGTGAACATTCAGTACTTC. Translated: CASSWEAGNVNIQYF. The V gene is TRBV5-5, the J gene TRBJ2-4; 7 bases are a match to TRBD2. V was clipped by 3 bases and J by 7 bases; unmatched bases: 10. Per germline, CDR1 SGHKS and CDR2 YYEKEE (reference sequence). The CDR3 covers 15 residues.